The source of this TCR beta chain is a study of identical twins (dated by TCRdb to 2016 to 2017). For context, the study as a whole: TCR alpha and beta repertoires from monozygotic twins, unrelated adults of various ages and cord blood were deep-sequenced to test whether fetal clonotypes persist. To rule out contamination, replicate twin experiments were performed at different times with different library preparation protocols. Points the paper makes about the study in general: Invariant T cells such as MAIT and iNKT could partly confound zero-insertion analyses, although diverse VJ usage argued against such confounding for most clonotypes. Conclusions relied on cross-sectional statistical analysis, since the same donors could not be followed over many years. Fewer insertions were carried by abundant cord blood beta clonotypes, a similar but weaker trend appeared in young adult naive repertoires, and no such trend appeared in memory repertoires. In beta out-of-frame sequences, excess twin sharing was weaker, because having fewer shared sequences lowered the signal-to-noise ratio. In monozygotic twins, recombination models systematically underestimated out-of-frame TCR alpha sharing, but the models matched the sharing seen between unrelated individuals. Compared with coincidental sharing between unrelated individuals, out-of-frame TCR alpha sequences shared between twins had an excess of sequences with low generation probability.

The library was generated by 5' RACE. For sequencing, an Illumina HiSeq 2000 was employed. A universal primer binding site was added through template switching, and the final cDNA carried a unique molecular identifier so that TCR cDNA molecules could be counted accurately. Specific primers in the conserved constant-segment region were used to synthesize first-strand cDNA for the TCR alpha and beta chains. To control for contamination, each cDNA library was double barcoded with a SMART-Mk sample barcode plus Illumina barcodes. TruSeq adapter sequences, together with Illumina sample barcodes, were added in two successive PCR steps. The TCR alpha and beta cDNA libraries were sequenced on the Illumina HiSeq platform using custom primers. As for the original processing: Unique molecular identifiers were extracted from raw reads with MiGEC, and CDR3 positions were determined with MiXCR. For each individual, recombination models were inferred using an EM algorithm with the repgenHMM and IGoR tools. The tcR package in R was used for shared clonotype analysis, with sharing normalized by the product of cloneset sizes. Out-of-frame nonproductive sequences were analyzed to study raw recombination free of thymic and clonal selection effects. Clones were called with MiXCR by TCRdb after fastp trimmed the public reads at Q25, and only in-frame beta chains were retained. Each CDR3 protein appears once, grouped with its most common genes and DNA. It is TCRdb's table, rather than the study itself, that gives the V and J calls and clone size. The sample table shows about 720,000 distinct CDR3 sequences, and 8.6% are seen once. Jointly, the top ten make up roughly 0.97% of the sample.

CDR1 SNHLY and CDR2 FYNNEI are derived from the germline V gene. V loses 4 bases at its end and J loses 5 bases; junction bases beyond the gene matches: 8. Its CDR3 holds 15 amino acids, cysteine through phenylalanine. This entry keeps only the CDR3 DNA: 45 bases, framed from base 1. This clonotype showed up many times. Its target antigen remains unknown. No much larger clone is present one base from it, and per-base qualities are unavailable. Every donor was a healthy Caucasian. The twin cohort consisted of three pairs of female monozygotic twins, all aged roughly 18 to 30 years. The RNA used for TCR libraries was isolated from peripheral blood mononuclear cells. These same records also appear under a second study, on yellow fever vaccine responses in identical twins. The second publication reports: According to the authors, in identical twins the way T cells responded to vaccination appeared partly convergent and partly personalized. Focusing on identical twins, the study followed the T cell clones that responded to the vaccine, and did so with precision.

This sequence was found in a woman aged 18-29 years in good health. Material: PBMCs. The sequence joins TRBV2 to TRBJ2-5, and TRBD1 aligns with 9 junction nucleotides. The CDR3 corresponds to CASSGTGTGIETQYF. The nucleotide sequence is given as TGTGCCAGCAGTGGCACCGGGACAGGGATTGAGACCCAGTACTTC.